This TCR beta chain appears in the sequencing data of a study of CD8 T cells in ankylosing spondylitis. With regard to this clonotype: The antigen remains undetermined.

By quantitative 5'-RACE with molecular barcodes, the TCR beta libraries were made. TCRdb re-analysed the 5' RACE reads in MiXCR, keeping a single row per CDR3 protein. Among roughly 440,000 distinct CDR3 sequences listed, more than 15% were seen once. Germline CDR1 is LNHNV and CDR2 is YYDKDF (reference sequence). V was pared by 1 base and J by 6 bases, with 6 bases of the junction left unmatched. This CDR3 is 17 amino acids long. Study-wide findings and caveats: Roughly eight highly homologous variants formed a TCR beta motif that appeared characteristic of ankylosing spondylitis blood. Relatively rare in peripheral blood, disease-linked clones were also CD8+.

This receptor was taken from a male donor with ankylosing spondylitis. The chain uses TRBV15 and TRBJ2-1; 13 bases are shared with TRBD2. Sequenced: blood, either unsorted or a sorted T cell fraction (not recorded which). The CDR3 region has the DNA TGTGCCACCAGCAGAGTCAGGACTAGCGGGAGTTTCAATGAGCAGTTCTTC. Protein product: CATSRVRTSGSFNEQFF.